This TCR beta chain derives from a study of sequential checkpoint blockade in melanoma. The germline V gene has CDR1 MGHRA and CDR2 YSYEKL. The CDR3 contains 14 residues. This clone was detected only once. Germline and junction disagree at one end, which may indicate a read error. Documented treatment: randomized to nivolumab then ipilimumab (arm A) or the reverse (arm B). Measured with immunoSEQ multiplex PCR; TCRdb has only the in-frame clones, and not every one. The sample contains 35,000 to 45,000 clones, approximately 84% of which appear only once. Material: CD8+ T cells sorted from blood (inferred from file names), obtained from a patient given nivolumab and ipilimumab in sequence. The chain uses TRBV4-1 and TRBJ2-1, with a weak D call TRBD2 (5 bases). This TCR came from a human donor with melanoma. The CDR3 nucleotides read TGCGCCAGCAGCCAATCGGACTCCCACAATGAGCAGTTCTTC. Protein: CASSQSDSHNEQFF.